These 21 T cell receptor beta chains came from one sample sequenced in a study of blood T cell repertoires in COVID-19. Profiled with immunoSEQ multiplex PCR; TCRdb holds only in-frame clones, not every one. Of about 220,000 clones in the sample, almost 90% were seen once. The sequenced sample was PBMCs or T cells enriched from blood (not recorded which). These TCRs come from a young man who had been exposed to COVID-19.

The gene calls are TRBV7-3 and TRBJ2-3; a weak D match, TRBD2 (5 bases). Per the germline V gene, CDR1 is SGHTA and CDR2 is FQGTGA. The CDR3 extends over 15 amino acids. With 2 bases removed from V and 4 bases from J, the gap between germline ends came to 13 bases. The CDR3 here is CASSLAGSSADTQYF. The CDR3 region has the DNA TGTGCCAGCAGCTTAGCGGGTAGCAGCGCAGATACGCAGTATTTT.

The chain joins TRBV28 to TRBJ2-3, with 8 bases matching TRBD1. J gave up 2 bases and V 6 bases, and 10 bases lay outside the gene matches. The CDR3 is 16 residues long. Looked up from germline, CDR1 is MDHEN and CDR2 is SYDVKM. CDR3 residues: CASSPGGLLLTDTQYF. The CDR3 nucleotides are TGTGCCAGCAGCCCAGGGGGCCTCCTACTCACAGATACGCAGTATTTT. Using reference TRBV28 and TRBJ2-3 for the parts outside the CDR3, the full variable domain is DVKVTQSSRYLVKRTGEKVFLECVQDMDHENMFWYRQDPGLGLRLIYFSYDVKMKEKGDIPEGYSVSREKKERFSLILESASTNQTSMYLCASSPGGLLLTDTQYFGPGTRLTVL.

There are a few counts of this clone. The chain carries TRBV18 and TRBJ1-6; TRBD1 agrees at 7 bases. Germline CDR1 is KGHSH and CDR2 is LQKENI. J gave up 6 bases and V 3 bases, and 8 bases lay outside the gene matches. The CDR3 has 16 residues. The CDR3 reads CASSPGAGGTNSPLHF. The CDR3 DNA sequence: TGTGCCAGCTCACCCGGGGCAGGGGGAACTAATTCACCCCTCCACTTT.

The chain uses TRBV11-2 and TRBJ2-1; 8 nucleotides line up with TRBD1. The V and J ends lost 1 base and 7 bases, in that order; junction bases with no gene match: 15. CDR1 is SGHAT, CDR2 FQNNGV, per germline. This CDR3 spans 18 amino acids. CDR3 residues: CASSLGDFRGLVGNEQFF. CDR3 coding DNA: TGTGCCAGCAGCTTAGGCGACTTCAGGGGGCTCGTTGGAAATGAGCAGTTCTTC.

This chain uses TRBV10-2 with TRBJ2-5, with 13 bases aligning to TRBD2. This CDR3 contains 19 residues. Germline CDR1 is WSHSY and CDR2 is SAAADI. The V and J ends lost 4 bases and 4 bases, in that order; junction bases with no gene match: 15. CDR3 sequence (DNA): TGCGCCAGCAGTGTCTCCTCCGGGACTAGCGGGGTTCCCAGAGAGACCCAGTACTTC. Amino acid sequence: CASSVSSGTSGVPRETQYF.

V is TRBV9 and J is TRBJ2-5; D is unclear. V was trimmed by 4 bases and J by 5 bases, leaving 18 bases between them. Germline V gene lookup returns CDR1 SGDLS and CDR2 YYNGEE. The CDR3 has 15 amino acids. The CDR3 loop is CASSSPTHRVETQYF. In nucleotides, the CDR3 is TGTGCCAGCAGCTCCCCGACCCACCGGGTGGAGACCCAGTACTTC.

The chain recombines TRBV7-2 with TRBJ1-6; 9 bases align to TRBD1. This CDR3 contains 15 residues. After removal of 3 bases from V and 8 bases from J, the junction contained 5 bases not matched to a gene. Germline V lookup: CDR1 SGHTA, CDR2 FQGNSA. CDR3 DNA sequence: TGTGCCAGCAGCTTGTCGACAGGGGGATATTCACCCCTCCACTTT. Translating gives CASSLSTGGYSPLHF.

For this clone: This may come from a read error, since a much larger clone is one base off. The chain uses TRBV19 and TRBJ1-2; 9 bases are a match to TRBD1. Trimming at V came to 4 bases and at J to 4 bases, leaving 4 bases not matched to a gene. Germline V gene sequence: CDR1 LNHDA, CDR2 SQIVND (reference sequence). The CDR3 sequence is 14 residues long. CDR3 loop: CASSTPQGAYGYTF. The CDR3 nucleotides read TGTGCCAGTAGTACCCCACAGGGGGCCTATGGCTACACCTTC.

V is TRBV18 and J is TRBJ1-2; 8 bases map to TRBD1. Losses at the gene ends were 5 bases for V and 5 bases for J; bases not matched to a gene: 10. This CDR3 has 15 amino acids. Germline CDR1 and CDR2: KGHSH and LQKENI. The DNA for the CDR3 is TGTGCCAGCTCAAGGGACAGGTCCAATTCTTATGGCTACACCTTC. This gives the protein CASSRDRSNSYGYTF.

This clone was seen a few times. V and J are TRBV3-1 (or the pseudogene TRBV3-2) and TRBJ1-1; D ambiguous. Per germline, CDR1 LGHDT and CDR2 YNNKEL (reference sequence). V was clipped by 1 base and J by 3 bases, with 15 bases between them. The length of the CDR3 is 16 residues. The DNA of the CDR3 is TGTGCCAGCAGCCAAGTTAGGCTCCTCGGGGACACTGAAGCTTTCTTT. Amino acid sequence: CASSQVRLLGDTEAFF.

The rearrangement uses TRBV30 and TRBJ1-4; the D gene is possibly TRBD1 (6 bases). CDR1 is GTSNPN, CDR2 SVGIG, per germline (reference sequence). The CDR3 spans 14 residues. Trimming pared 3 bases from V and 3 bases from J, leaving 11 bases between. CDR3 in amino acids: CAWRRQGSNEKLFF. The CDR3 coding sequence is TGTGCCTGGAGGAGGCAGGGGTCTAATGAAAAACTGTTTTTT.

J is TRBJ2-3 and V is TRBV12-2; TRBD2 is the table's D call, not checked against the DNA. TRBV12-2 is designated a pseudogene. The CDR3 has 15 residues. Here the CDR3 DNA reads TGTGCAAGTCGCTTAGCCCGACTACTAGTGGATACGCAGTATTTT. Its protein product is CASRLARLLVDTQYF.

The chain couples TRBV9 to TRBJ2-2; TRBD2 aligns across 12 bases. This CDR3 region has 17 residues. Germline-derived CDR1 and CDR2 are SGDLS and YYNGEE. Unmatched junction bases numbered 6, after V lost 3 bases and J lost 3 bases. CDR3 DNA: TGTGCCAGCAGCGCTTCACTAGCGGGGGGTTACACCGGGGAGCTGTTTTTT. It specifies CASSASLAGGYTGELFF.

The chain is built from TRBV7-2 and TRBJ1-1; TRBD1 might be the D (5 bases). V lost 6 bases and J 7 bases, leaving 15 bases between the germline ends. CDR3 length: 13 residues. The germline V gene encodes CDR1 SGHTA and CDR2 FQGNSA. The CDR3 spells CASSSRDFYEAFF. CDR3 nucleotides: TGTGCCAGCAGTTCTCGGGACTTCTATGAAGCTTTCTTT.

The V and J genes are TRBV2 and TRBJ2-2, with D possibly being TRBD2 (5 bases). V lost 4 bases and J lost 6, with 12 bases in between. CDR3 length: 14 amino acids. Germline-derived CDR1 and CDR2 are SNHLY and FYNNEI. The CDR3 nucleotides read TGTGCCAGCAGTGTACTAAGCGGCGCCGGGGAGCTGTTTTTT. Its translation is CASSVLSGAGELFF.

This clone was seen once. The chain has TRBV7-9 and TRBJ1-1; no definite D call. CDR3 length: 13 residues. The germline gives CDR1 SEHNR, CDR2 FQNEAQ (reference sequence). The V end lost 2 bases, the J end lost 8 bases, and 12 bases lay between the germline ends. CDR3 region: CASSLSTVNEAFF. The DNA for the CDR3 is TGTGCCAGCAGCTTAAGCACAGTGAACGAAGCTTTCTTT. The full variable domain, its missing parts supplied by reference TRBV7-9 and TRBJ1-1, is DTGVSQNPRHKITKRGQNVTFRCDPISEHNRLYWYRQTLGQGPEFLTYFQNEAQLEKSRLLSDRFSAERPKGSFSTLEIQRTEQGDSAMYLCASSLSTVNEAFFGQGTRLTVV.

V usage is TRBV30 and J usage is TRBJ1-5; D remains unclear. In germline, CDR1 is GTSNPN, CDR2 SVGIG (reference sequence). The CDR3 has 13 residues. Trimming took off 5 bases at V and 7 bases at J, with 15 bases between the two ends. The DNA of the CDR3 is TGTGCCTGGGCCAAGTACGGGGAACAGCCCCAGCATTTT. Encoded protein: CAWAKYGEQPQHF.

The V gene is TRBV6-6, the J gene TRBJ1-2; D possibly corresponds to TRBD1 (6 bases). The CDR3 spans 13 residues. Looked up from germline, CDR1 is MNHNY and CDR2 is SVGAGI (reference sequence). V was trimmed by 2 bases and J by 8 bases, leaving 12 bases between them. CDR3 amino acids: CASSYRGQGGYTF. The CDR3 DNA reads as TGTGCCAGCAGTTACAGGGGCCAGGGGGGCTACACCTTC.

The chain has TRBV4-1 and TRBJ1-2; D remains unclear. The V and J ends lost 0 bases and 4 bases respectively, with 9 bases between them. The CDR3 is 14 amino acids. Germline V CDR1 and CDR2: MGHRA, YSYEKL. CDR3 sequence: CASSQEVTPYGYTF. For the CDR3, the DNA is TGCGCCAGCAGCCAAGAGGTGACTCCCTATGGCTACACCTTC.

The chain combines TRBV11-3 with TRBJ2-3; maybe TRBD2 (6 bases). This CDR3 comprises 15 residues. V lost 5 bases and J lost 0, with 12 bases in between. Per germline, CDR1 SGHNT and CDR2 YENEEA. The CDR3 coding sequence is TGTGCCAGCAGCCGGGGGTATGCTAGCACAGATACGCAGTATTTT. Its translation is CASSRGYASTDTQYF.

The V gene is TRBV2, the J gene TRBJ2-7; 7 bases are shared with TRBD1. Germline lookup yields CDR1 SNHLY and CDR2 FYNNEI. The CDR3 has 12 amino acids. V lost 8 bases, J lost 3 bases, and 4 bases stayed unmatched. DNA of the CDR3: TGTGCCAGCGGCCGGGACAGCTACGAGCAGTACTTC. Its protein is CASGRDSYEQYF. Full variable domain (missing parts from reference TRBV2 and TRBJ2-7): EPEVTQTPSHQVTQMGQEVILRCVPISNHLYFYWYRQILGQKVEFLVSFYNNEISEKSEIFDDQFSVERPDGSNFTLKIRSTKLEDSAMYFCASGRDSYEQYFGPGTRLTVT.